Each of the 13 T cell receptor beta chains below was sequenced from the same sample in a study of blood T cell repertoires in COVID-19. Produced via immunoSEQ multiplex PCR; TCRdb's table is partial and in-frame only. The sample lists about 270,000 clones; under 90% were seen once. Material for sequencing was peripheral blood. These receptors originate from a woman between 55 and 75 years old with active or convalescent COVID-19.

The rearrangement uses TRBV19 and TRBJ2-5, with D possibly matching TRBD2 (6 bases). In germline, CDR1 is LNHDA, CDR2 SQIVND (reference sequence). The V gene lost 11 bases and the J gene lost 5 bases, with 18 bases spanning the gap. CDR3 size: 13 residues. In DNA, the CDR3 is TGTGCCTCCAAAGGAGGGGTTAGGGAGACCCAGTACTTC. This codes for CASKGGVRETQYF.

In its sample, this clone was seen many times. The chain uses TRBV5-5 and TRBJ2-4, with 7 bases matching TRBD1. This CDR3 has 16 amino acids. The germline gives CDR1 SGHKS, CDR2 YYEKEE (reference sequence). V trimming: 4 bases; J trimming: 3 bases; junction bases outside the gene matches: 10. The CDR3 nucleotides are TGTGCCAGCAGCCCCGGGACAGATGCGGGCAAAAACATTCAGTACTTC. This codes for CASSPGTDAGKNIQYF.

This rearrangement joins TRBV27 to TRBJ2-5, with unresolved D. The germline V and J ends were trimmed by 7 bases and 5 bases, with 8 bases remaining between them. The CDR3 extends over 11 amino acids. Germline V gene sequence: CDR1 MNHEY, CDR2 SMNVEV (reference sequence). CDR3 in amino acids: CASIRGETQYF. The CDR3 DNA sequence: TGTGCCAGCATCCGTGGCGAGACCCAGTACTTC.

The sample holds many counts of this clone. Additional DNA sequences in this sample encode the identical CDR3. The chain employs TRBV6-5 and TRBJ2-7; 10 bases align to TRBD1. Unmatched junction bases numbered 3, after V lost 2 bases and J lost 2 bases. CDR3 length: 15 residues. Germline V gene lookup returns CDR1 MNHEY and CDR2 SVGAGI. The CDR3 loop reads CASSYRDRGTYEQYF. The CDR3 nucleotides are TGTGCCAGCAGTTACCGGGACAGGGGCACCTACGAGCAGTACTTC.

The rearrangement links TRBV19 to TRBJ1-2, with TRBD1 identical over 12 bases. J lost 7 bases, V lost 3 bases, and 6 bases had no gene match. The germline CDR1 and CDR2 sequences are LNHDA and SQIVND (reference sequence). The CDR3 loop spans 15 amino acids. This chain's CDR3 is CASSIAGQGARGYTF. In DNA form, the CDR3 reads TGTGCCAGTAGTATCGCGGGACAGGGGGCCCGTGGCTACACCTTC.

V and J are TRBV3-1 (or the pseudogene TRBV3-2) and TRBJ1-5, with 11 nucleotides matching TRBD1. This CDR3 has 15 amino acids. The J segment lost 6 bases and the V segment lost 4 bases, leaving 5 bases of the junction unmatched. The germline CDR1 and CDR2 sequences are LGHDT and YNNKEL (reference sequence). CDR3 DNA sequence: TGTGCCAGCAGCCCCGGACAGGGGGCATTTCAGCCCCAGCATTTT. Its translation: CASSPGQGAFQPQHF.

The CDR3 sequence is CSVDRDGGYTF. The DNA of the CDR3 is TGCAGCGTCGACAGGGACGGGGGCTACACCTTC. The V gene is TRBV29-1, the J gene TRBJ1-2; 7 bases are a match to TRBD1. This CDR3 is built from 11 residues. V lost 6 bases, J lost 8 bases, and 6 bases stayed unmatched. Germline CDR1 reads SQVTM; CDR2 reads ANQGSEA. Supplemented by reference TRBV29-1 and TRBJ1-2, the full variable domain reads SAVISQKPSRDICQRGTSLTIQCQVDSQVTMMFWYRQQPGQSLTLIATANQGSEATYESGFVIDKFPISRPNLTFSTLTVSNMSPEDSSIYLCSVDRDGGYTFGSGTRLTVV.

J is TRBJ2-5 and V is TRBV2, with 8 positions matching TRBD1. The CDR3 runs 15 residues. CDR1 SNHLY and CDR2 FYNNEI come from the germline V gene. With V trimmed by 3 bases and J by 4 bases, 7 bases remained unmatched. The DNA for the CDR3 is TGTGCCAGCAGTGATGGACCTGGACAGGGAGAGACCCAGTACTTC. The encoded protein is CASSDGPGQGETQYF.

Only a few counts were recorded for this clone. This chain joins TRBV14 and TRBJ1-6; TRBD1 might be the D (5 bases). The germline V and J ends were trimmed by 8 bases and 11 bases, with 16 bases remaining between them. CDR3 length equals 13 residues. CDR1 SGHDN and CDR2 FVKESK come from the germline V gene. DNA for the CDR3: TGTGCCAGCTCCCGGGGGGGATCGACACCCCTCCACTTT. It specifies CASSRGGSTPLHF.

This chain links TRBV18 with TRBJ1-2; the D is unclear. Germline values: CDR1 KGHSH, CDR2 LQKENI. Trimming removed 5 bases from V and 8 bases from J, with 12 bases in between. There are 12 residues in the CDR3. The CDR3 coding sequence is TGTGCCAGCTCATCCCGAGGTATCGGCTACACCTTC. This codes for CASSSRGIGYTF. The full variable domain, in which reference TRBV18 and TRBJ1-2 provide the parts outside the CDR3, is NAGVMQNPRHLVRRRGQEARLRCSPMKGHSHVYWYRQLPEEGLKFMVYLQKENIIDESGMPKERFSAEFPKEGPSILRIQQVVRGDSAAYFCASSSRGIGYTFGSGTRLTVV.

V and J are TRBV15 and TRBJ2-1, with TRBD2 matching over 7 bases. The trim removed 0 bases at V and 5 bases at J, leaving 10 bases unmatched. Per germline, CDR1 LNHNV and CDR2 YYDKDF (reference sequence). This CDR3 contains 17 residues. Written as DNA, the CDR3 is TGTGCCACCAGCAGAGAAGTGGTGGGGCGGGGGAACAATGAGCAGTTCTTC. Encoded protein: CATSREVVGRGNNEQFF.

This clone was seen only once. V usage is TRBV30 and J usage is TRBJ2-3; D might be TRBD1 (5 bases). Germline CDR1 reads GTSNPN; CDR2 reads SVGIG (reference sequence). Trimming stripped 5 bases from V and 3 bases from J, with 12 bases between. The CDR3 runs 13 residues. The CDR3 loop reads CAWGQGLTDTQYF. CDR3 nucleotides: TGTGCCTGGGGGCAGGGTTTGACAGATACGCAGTATTTT. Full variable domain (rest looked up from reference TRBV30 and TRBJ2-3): SQTIHQWPATLVQPVGSPLSLECTVEGTSNPNLYWYRQAAGRGLQLLFYSVGIGQISSEVPQNLSASRPQDRQFILSSKKLLLSDSGFYLCAWGQGLTDTQYFGPGTRLTVL.

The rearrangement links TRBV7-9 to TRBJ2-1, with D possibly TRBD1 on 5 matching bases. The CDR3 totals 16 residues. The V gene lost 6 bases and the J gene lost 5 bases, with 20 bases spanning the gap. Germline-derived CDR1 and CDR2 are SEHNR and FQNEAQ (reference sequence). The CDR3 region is CASRLPLRDSNNEQFF. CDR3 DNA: TGTGCCAGCAGGCTGCCTCTCAGGGATAGCAACAATGAGCAGTTCTTC.